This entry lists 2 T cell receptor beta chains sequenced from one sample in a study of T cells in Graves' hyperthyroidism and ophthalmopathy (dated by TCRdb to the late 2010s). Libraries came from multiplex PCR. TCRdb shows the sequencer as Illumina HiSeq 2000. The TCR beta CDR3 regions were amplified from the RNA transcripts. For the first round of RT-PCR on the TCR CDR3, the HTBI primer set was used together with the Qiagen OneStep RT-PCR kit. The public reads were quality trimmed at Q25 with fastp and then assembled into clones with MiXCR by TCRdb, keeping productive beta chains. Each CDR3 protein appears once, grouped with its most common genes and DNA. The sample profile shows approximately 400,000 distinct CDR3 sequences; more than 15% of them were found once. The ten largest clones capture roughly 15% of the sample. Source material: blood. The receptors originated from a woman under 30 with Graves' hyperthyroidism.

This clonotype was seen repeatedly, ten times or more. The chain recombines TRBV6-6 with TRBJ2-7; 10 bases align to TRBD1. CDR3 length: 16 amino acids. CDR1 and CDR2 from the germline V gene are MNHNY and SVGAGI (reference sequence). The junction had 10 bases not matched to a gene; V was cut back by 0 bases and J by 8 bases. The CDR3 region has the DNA TGTGCCAGCAGTTACTCTCCACCGGGACAGGGGATCAAGCAGTACTTC. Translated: CASSYSPPGQGIKQYF.

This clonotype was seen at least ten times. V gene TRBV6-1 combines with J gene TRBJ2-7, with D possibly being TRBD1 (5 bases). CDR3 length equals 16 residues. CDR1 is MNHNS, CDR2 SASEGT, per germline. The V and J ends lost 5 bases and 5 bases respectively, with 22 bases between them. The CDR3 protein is CASSPLRGQGVNEQYF. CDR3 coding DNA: TGTGCCAGCAGTCCACTGCGAGGTCAGGGCGTAAACGAGCAGTACTTC.